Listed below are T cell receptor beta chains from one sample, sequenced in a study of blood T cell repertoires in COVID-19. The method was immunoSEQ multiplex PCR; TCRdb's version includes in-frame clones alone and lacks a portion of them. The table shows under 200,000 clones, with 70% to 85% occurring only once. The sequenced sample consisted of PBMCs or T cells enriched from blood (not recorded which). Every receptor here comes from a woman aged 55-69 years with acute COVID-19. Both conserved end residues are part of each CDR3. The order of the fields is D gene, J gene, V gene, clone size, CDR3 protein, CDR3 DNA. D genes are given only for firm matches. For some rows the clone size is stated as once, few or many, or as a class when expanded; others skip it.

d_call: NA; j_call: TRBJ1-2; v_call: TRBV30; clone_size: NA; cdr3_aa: CAWTPDILYGYTF; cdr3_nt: TGTGCCTGGACCCCGGACATCCTCTATGGCTACACCTTC
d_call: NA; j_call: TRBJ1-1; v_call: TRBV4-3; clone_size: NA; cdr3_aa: CASSKDDRLNTEAFF; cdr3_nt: TGCGCCAGCAGCAAAGACGACAGGTTGAACACTGAAGCTTTCTTT
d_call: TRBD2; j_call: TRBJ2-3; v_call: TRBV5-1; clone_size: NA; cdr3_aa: CASSTSSGAPDTQYF; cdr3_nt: TGCGCCAGCAGCACCTCTAGCGGGGCGCCAGATACGCAGTATTTT
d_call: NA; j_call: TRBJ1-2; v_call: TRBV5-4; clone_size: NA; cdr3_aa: CASTIETDYGYTF; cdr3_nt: TGTGCCAGCACCATAGAAACAGACTATGGCTACACCTTC
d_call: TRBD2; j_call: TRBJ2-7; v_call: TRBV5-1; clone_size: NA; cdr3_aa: CASSPGSGRAAYEQYF; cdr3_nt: TGCGCCAGCAGCCCGGGGTCCGGGAGGGCGGCCTACGAGCAGTACTTC
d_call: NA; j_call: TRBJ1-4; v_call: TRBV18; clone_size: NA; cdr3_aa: CASSPAPGGGEKLFF; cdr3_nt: TGTGCCAGCTCACCAGCCCCGGGGGGGGGTGAAAAACTGTTTTTT
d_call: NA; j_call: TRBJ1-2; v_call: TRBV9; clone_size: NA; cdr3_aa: CASSVGETGGYTF; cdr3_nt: TGTGCCAGCAGCGTAGGCGAAACTGGTGGCTACACCTTC
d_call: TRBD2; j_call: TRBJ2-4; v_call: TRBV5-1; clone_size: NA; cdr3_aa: CASSPGLAGGVQDIQYF; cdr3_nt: TGCGCCAGCAGCCCGGGACTAGCGGGAGGGGTTCAGGACATTCAGTACTTC
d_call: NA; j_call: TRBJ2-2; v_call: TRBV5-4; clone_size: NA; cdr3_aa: CASSLGAGQGRNTGELFF; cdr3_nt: TGTGCCAGCAGCTTGGGGGCCGGGCAGGGGAGGAACACCGGGGAGCTGTTTTTT
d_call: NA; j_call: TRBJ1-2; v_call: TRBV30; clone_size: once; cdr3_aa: CAWSVHRRDIYGYTF; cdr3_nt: TGTGCCTGGAGTGTTCACCGTCGGGACATCTATGGCTACACCTTC
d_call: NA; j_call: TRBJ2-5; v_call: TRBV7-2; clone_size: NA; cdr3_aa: CASSFQGGETQYF; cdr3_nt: TGTGCCAGCAGCTTCCAGGGGGGAGAGACCCAGTACTTC
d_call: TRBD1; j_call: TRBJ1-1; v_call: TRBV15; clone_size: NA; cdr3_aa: CATSHEGATEAFF; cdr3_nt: TGTGCCACCAGCCACGAGGGGGCCACTGAAGCTTTCTTT
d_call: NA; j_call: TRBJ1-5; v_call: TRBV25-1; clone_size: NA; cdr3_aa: CASSDSHQPQHF; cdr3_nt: TGTGCCAGCAGTGACTCTCATCAGCCCCAGCATTTT
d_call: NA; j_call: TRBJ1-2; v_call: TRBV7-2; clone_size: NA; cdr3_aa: CASSYYRVTDYGYTF; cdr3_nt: TGTGCCAGCAGCTATTACAGGGTAACAGACTATGGCTACACCTTC
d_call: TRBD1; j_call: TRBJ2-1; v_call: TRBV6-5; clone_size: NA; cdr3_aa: CASSYSDRVTNNEQFF; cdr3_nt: TGTGCCAGCAGTTACTCCGACAGGGTTACCAACAATGAGCAGTTCTTC
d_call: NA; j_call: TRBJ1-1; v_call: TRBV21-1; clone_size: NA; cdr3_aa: CASRYLNTEAFF; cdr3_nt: TGTGCCAGCAGGTACTTGAACACTGAAGCTTTCTTT
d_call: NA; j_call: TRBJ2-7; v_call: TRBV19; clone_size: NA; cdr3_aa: CASSMALRYEQYF; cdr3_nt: TGTGCCAGTAGTATGGCCTTACGATACGAGCAGTACTTC
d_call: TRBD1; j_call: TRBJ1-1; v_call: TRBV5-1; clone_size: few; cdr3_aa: CASSFISGTGVTFF; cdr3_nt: TGCGCCAGCAGCTTTATTTCCGGGACAGGGGTAACTTTCTTT
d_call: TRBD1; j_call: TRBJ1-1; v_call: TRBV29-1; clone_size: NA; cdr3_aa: CSVRQGTEAFF; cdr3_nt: TGCAGCGTTCGACAGGGGACTGAAGCTTTCTTT
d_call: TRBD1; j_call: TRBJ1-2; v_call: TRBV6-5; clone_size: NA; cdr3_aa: CASSRDSRYGYTF; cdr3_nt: TGTGCCAGCAGTAGGGACAGCCGATATGGCTACACCTTC
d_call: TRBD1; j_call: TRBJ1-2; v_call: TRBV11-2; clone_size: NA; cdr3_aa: CASSSRTGGGYTF; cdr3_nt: TGTGCCAGCAGCTCCAGGACAGGGGGAGGCTACACCTTC
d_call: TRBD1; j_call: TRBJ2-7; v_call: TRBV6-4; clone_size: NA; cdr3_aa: CASSPDRESAEQYF; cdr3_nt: TGTGCCAGCAGTCCAGACAGGGAATCGGCCGAGCAGTACTTC